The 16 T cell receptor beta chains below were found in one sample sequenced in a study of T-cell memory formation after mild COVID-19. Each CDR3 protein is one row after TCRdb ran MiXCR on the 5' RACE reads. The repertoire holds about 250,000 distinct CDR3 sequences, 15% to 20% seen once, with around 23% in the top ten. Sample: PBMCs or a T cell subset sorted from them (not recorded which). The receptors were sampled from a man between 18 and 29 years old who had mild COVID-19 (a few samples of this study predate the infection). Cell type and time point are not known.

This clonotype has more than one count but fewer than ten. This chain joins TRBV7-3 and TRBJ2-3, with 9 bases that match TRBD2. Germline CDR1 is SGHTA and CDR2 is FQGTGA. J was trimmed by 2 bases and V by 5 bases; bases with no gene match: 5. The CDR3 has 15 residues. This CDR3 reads CASSDLAGPTDTQYF. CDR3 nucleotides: TGTGCCAGCAGCGATCTAGCGGGACCCACAGATACGCAGTATTTT.

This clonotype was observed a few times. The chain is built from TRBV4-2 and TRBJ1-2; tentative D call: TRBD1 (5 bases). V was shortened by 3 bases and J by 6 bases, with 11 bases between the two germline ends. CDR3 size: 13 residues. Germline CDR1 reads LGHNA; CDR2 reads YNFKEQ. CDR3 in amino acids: CASSHRGVDGYTF. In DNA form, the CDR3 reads TGTGCCAGCAGCCATCGGGGGGTAGATGGCTACACCTTC.

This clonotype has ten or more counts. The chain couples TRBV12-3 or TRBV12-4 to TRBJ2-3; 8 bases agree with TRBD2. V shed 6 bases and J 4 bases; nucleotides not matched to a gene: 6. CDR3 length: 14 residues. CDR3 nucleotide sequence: TGTGCCAGCAGATTTAGCGGGGACGCAGATACGCAGTATTTT. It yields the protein CASRFSGDADTQYF.

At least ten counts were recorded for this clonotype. CDR3 sequence: CASSQDGRASYGYTF. The CDR3, as DNA: TGCGCCAGCAGCCAAGATGGAAGAGCCAGCTATGGCTACACCTTC. This chain uses TRBV4-3 with TRBJ1-2; the D is unclear. The CDR3 covers 15 residues. In germline, CDR1 is LGHNA, CDR2 YSLEER. The V gene lost 0 bases and the J gene lost 4 bases, with 12 bases spanning the gap.

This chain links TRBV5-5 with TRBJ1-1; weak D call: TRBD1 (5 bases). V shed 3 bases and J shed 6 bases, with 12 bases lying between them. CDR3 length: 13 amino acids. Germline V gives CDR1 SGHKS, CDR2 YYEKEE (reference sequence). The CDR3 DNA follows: TGTGCCAGCAGCTCGGGTAGGGGTCCTGAAGCTTTCTTT. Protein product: CASSSGRGPEAFF.

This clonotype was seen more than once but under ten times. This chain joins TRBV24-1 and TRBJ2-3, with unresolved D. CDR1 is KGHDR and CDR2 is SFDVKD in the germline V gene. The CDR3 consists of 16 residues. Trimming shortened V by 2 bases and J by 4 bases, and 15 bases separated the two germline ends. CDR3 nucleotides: TGTGCCACCAGTGATTCGACCCGAACCACCGCAGATACGCAGTATTTT. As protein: CATSDSTRTTADTQYF.

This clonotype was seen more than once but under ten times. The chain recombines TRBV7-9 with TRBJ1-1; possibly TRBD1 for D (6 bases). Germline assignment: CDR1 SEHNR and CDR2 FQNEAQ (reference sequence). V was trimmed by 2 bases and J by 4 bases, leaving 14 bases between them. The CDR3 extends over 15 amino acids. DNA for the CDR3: TGTGCCAGCAGCTTACAGCGGGGGCGAGGCACTGAAGCTTTCTTT. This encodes CASSLQRGRGTEAFF.

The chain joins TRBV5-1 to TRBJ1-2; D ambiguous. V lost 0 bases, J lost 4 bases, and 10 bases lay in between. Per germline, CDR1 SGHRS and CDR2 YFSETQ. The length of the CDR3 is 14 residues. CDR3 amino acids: CASSLESASYGYTF. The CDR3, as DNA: TGCGCCAGCAGCTTGGAATCCGCAAGCTATGGCTACACCTTC.

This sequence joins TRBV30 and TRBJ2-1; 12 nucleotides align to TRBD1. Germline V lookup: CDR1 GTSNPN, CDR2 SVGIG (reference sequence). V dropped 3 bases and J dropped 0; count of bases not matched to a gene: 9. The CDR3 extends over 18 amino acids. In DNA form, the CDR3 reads TGTGCCTGGAGCGATATCGGGACAGGGGGCGCCTCCTACAATGAGCAGTTCTTC. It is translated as CAWSDIGTGGASYNEQFF. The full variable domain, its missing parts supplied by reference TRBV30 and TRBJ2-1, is SQTIHQWPATLVQPVGSPLSLECTVEGTSNPNLYWYRQAAGRGLQLLFYSVGIGQISSEVPQNLSASRPQDRQFILSSKKLLLSDSGFYLCAWSDIGTGGASYNEQFFGPGTRLTVL.

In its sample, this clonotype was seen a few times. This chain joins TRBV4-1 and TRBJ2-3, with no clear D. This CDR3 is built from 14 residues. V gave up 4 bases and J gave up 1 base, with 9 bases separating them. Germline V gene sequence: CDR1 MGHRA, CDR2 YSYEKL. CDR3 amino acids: CASSPQVGTDTQYF. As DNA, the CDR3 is TGCGCCAGCAGCCCCCAGGTGGGCACAGATACGCAGTATTTT.

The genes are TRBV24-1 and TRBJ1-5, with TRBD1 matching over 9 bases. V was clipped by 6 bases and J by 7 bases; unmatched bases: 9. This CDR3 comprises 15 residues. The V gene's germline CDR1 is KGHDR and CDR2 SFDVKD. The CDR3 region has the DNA TGTGCCACCAGTTCGGGGACAGGGATTTGGCAGCCCCAGCATTTT. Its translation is CATSSGTGIWQPQHF.

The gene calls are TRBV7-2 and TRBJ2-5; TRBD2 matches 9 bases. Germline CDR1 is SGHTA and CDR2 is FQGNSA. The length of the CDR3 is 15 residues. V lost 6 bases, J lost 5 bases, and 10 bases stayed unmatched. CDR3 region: CASRATSGGGETQYF. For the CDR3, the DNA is TGTGCCAGCAGAGCGACTAGCGGAGGAGGGGAGACCCAGTACTTC.

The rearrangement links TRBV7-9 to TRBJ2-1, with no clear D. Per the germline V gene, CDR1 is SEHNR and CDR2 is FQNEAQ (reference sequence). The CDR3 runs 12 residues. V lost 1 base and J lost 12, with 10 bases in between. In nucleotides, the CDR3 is TGTGCCAGCAGCTTAGGGGGTTTACCGCAGTTCTTC. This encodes CASSLGGLPQFF.

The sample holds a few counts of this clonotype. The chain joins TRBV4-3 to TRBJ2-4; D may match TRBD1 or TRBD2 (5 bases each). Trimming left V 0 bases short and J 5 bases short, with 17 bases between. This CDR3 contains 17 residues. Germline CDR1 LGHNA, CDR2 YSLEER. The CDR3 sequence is CASSQDLRGRGENIQYF. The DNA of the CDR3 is TGCGCCAGCAGCCAAGATCTGAGGGGCCGGGGAGAAAACATTCAGTACTTC.

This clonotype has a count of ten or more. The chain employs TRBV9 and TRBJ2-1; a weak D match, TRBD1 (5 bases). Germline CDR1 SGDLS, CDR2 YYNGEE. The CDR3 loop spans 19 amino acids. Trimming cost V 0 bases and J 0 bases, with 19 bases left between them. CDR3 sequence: CASSVGGAALKSSYNEQFF. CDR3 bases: TGTGCCAGCAGCGTAGGTGGGGCCGCCCTAAAAAGCTCCTACAATGAGCAGTTCTTC.

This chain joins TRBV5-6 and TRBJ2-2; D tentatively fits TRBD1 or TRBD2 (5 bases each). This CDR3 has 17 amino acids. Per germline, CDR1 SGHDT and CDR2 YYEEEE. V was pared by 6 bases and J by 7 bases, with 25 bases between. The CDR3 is CASTTGRQGRSGGELFF. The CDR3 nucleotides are TGTGCCAGCACCACGGGGCGGCAGGGACGATCCGGCGGGGAGCTGTTTTTT.